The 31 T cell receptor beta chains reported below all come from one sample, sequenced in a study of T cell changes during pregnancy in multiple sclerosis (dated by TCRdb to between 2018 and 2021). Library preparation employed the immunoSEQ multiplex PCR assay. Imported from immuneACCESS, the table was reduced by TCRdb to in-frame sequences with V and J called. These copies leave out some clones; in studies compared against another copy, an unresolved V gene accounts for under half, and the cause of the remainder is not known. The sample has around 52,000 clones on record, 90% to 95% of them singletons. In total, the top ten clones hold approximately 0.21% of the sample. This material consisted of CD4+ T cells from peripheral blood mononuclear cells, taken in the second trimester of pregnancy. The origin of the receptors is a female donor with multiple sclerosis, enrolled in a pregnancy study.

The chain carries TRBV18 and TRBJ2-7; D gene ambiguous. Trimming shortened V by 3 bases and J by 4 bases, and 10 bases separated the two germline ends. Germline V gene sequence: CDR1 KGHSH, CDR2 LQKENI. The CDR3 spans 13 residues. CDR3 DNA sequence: TGTGCCAGCTCACCGAGAGGAGAGTACGAGCAGTACTTC. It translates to CASSPRGEYEQYF.

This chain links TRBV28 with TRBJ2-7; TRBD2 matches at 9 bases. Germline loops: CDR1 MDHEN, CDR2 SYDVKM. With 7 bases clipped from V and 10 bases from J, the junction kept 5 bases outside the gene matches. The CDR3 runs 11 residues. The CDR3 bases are TGTGCCAGCAATGATAGCGGGGGCCAGTACTTC. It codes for CASNDSGGQYF.

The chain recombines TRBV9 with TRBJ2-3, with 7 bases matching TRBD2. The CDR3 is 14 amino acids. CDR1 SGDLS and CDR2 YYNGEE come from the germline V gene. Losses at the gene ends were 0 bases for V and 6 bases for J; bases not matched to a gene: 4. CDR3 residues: CASSVVGSGDTQYF. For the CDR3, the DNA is TGTGCCAGCAGCGTAGTTGGTAGCGGGGATACGCAGTATTTT.

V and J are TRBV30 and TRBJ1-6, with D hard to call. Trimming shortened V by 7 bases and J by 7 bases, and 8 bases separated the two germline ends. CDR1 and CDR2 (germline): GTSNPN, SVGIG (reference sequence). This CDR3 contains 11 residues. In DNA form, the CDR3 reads TGTGCCTTGAACGGGAATTCACCCCTCCACTTT. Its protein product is CALNGNSPLHF.

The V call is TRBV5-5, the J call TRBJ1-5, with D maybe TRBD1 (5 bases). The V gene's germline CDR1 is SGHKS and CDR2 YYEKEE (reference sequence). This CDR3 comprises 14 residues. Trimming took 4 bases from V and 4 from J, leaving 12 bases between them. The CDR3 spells CASSGGTVNQPQHF. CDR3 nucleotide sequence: TGTGCCAGCAGCGGTGGGACTGTGAATCAGCCCCAGCATTTT. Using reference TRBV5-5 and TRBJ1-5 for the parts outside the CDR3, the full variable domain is DAGVTQSPTHLIKTRGQQVTLRCSPISGHKSVSWYQQVLGQGPQFIFQYYEKEERGRGNFPDRFSARQFPNYSSELNVNALLLGDSALYLCASSGGTVNQPQHFGDGTRLSIL.

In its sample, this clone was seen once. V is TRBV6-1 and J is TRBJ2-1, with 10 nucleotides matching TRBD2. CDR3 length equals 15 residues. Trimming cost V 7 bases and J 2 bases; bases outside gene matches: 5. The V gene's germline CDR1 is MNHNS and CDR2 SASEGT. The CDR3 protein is CASTASGGAYNEQFF. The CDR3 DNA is TGTGCCAGCACTGCCAGCGGGGGGGCCTACAATGAGCAGTTCTTC.

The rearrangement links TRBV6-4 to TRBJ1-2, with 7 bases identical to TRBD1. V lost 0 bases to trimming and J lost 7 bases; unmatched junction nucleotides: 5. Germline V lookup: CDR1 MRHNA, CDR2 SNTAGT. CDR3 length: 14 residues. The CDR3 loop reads CASSDSAGGSGYTF. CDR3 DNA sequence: TGTGCCAGCAGTGACTCTGCAGGGGGTAGTGGCTACACCTTC.

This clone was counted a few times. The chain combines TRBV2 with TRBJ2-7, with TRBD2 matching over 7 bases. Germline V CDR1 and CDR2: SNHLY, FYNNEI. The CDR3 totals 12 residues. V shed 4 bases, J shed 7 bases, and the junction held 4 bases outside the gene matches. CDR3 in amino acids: CASSGTSREQYF. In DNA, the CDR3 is TGTGCCAGCAGTGGGACTAGTCGTGAGCAGTACTTC.

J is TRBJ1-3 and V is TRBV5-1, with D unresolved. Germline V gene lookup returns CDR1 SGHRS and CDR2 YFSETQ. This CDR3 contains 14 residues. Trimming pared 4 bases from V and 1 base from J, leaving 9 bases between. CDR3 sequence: CASSEQLSGNTIYF. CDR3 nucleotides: TGCGCCAGCAGCGAACAGCTTTCTGGAAACACCATATATTTT. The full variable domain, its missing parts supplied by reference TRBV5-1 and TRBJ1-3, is KAGVTQTPRYLIKTRGQQVTLSCSPISGHRSVSWYQQTPGQGLQFLFEYFSETQRNKGNFPGRFSGRQFSNSRSEMNVSTLELGDSALYLCASSEQLSGNTIYFGEGSWLTVV.

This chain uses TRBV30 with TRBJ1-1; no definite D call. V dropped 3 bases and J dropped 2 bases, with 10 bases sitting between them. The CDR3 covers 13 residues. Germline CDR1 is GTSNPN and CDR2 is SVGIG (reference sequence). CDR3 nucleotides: TGTGCCTGGAGAAGAGGGTCTAACACTGAAGCTTTCTTT. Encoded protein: CAWRRGSNTEAFF.

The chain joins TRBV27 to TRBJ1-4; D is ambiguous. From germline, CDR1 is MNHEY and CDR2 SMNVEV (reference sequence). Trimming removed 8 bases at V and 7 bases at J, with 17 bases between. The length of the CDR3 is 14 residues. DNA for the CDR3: TGTGCCAGCCGGGCTAGCGGTCTAGGTGAAAAACTGTTTTTT. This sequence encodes CASRASGLGEKLFF.

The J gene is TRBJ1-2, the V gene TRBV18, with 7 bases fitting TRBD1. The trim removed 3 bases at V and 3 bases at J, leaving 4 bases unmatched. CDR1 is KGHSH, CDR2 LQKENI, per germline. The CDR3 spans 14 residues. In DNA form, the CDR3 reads TGTGCCAGCTCACCTCGGGACAGTGACTATGGCTACACCTTC. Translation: CASSPRDSDYGYTF. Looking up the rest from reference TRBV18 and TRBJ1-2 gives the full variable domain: NAGVMQNPRHLVRRRGQEARLRCSPMKGHSHVYWYRQLPEEGLKFMVYLQKENIIDESGMPKERFSAEFPKEGPSILRIQQVVRGDSAAYFCASSPRDSDYGYTFGSGTRLTVV.

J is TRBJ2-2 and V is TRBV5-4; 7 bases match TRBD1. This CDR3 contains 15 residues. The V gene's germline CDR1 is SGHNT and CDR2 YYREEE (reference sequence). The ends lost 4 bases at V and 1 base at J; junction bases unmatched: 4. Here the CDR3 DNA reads TGTGCCAGCAGCGGCCGGGACAGGAACACCGGGGAGCTGTTTTTT. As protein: CASSGRDRNTGELFF.

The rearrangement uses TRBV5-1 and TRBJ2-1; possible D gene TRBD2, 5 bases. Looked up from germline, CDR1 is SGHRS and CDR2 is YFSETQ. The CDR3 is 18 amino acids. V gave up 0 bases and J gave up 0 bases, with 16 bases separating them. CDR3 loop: CASSLAGSGLGSYNEQFF. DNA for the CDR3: TGCGCCAGCAGCTTGGCGGGAAGCGGCCTAGGCTCCTACAATGAGCAGTTCTTC.

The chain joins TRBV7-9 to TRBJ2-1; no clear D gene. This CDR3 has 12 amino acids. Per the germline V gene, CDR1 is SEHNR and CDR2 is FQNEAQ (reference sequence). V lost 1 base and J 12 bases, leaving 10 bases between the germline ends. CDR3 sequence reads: CASSLGLPLQFF. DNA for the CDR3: TGTGCCAGCAGCTTAGGACTCCCGTTGCAGTTCTTC. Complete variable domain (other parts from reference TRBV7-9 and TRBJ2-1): DTGVSQNPRHKITKRGQNVTFRCDPISEHNRLYWYRQTLGQGPEFLTYFQNEAQLEKSRLLSDRFSAERPKGSFSTLEIQRTEQGDSAMYLCASSLGLPLQFFGPGTRLTVL.

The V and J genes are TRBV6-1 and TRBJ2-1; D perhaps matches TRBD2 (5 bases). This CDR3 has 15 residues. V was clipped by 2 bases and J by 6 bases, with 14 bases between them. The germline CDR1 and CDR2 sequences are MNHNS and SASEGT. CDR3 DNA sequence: TGTGCCAGCAGTGAACCGGGGATGATGGGCAATGAGCAGTTCTTC. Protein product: CASSEPGMMGNEQFF.

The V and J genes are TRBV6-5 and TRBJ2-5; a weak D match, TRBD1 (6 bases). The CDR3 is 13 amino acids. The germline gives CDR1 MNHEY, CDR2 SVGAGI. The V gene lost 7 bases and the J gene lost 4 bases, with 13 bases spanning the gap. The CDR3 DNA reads TGTGCCAGCAAGCGTGAGGGGGTAGAGACCCAGTACTTC. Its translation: CASKREGVETQYF.

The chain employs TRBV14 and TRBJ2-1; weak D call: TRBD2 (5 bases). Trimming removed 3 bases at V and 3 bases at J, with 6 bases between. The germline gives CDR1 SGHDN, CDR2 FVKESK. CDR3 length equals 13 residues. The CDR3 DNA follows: TGTGCCAGCAGCCACCGGGACTACAATGAGCAGTTCTTC. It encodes CASSHRDYNEQFF.

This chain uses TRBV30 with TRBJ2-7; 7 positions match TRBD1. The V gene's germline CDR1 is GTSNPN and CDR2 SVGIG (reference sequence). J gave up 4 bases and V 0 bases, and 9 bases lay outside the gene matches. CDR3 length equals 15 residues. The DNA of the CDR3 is TGTGCCTGGAGTGTTTGGGGACAGAAGTTTTACGAGCAGTACTTC. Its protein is CAWSVWGQKFYEQYF.

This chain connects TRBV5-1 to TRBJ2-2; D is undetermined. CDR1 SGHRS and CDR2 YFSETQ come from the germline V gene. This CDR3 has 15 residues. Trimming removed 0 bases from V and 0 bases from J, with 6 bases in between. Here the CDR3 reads CASSLDTPNTGELFF. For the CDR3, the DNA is TGCGCCAGCAGCTTGGACACCCCGAACACCGGGGAGCTGTTTTTT.

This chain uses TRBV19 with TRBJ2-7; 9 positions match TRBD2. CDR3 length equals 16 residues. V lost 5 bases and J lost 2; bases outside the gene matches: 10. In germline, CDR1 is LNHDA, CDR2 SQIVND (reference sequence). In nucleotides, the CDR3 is TGTGCCAGTAGTGCCCCCGGAAGCGGGAGGACCTACGAGCAGTACTTC. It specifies CASSAPGSGRTYEQYF.

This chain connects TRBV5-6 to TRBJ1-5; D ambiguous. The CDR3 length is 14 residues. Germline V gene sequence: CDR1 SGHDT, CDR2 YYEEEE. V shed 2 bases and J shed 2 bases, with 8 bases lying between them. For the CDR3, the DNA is TGTGCCAGCAGCTTCGGTTTAGGCAATCAGCCCCAGCATTTT. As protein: CASSFGLGNQPQHF. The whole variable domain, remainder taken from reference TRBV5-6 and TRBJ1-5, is DAGVTQSPTHLIKTRGQQVTLRCSPKSGHDTVSWYQQALGQGPQFIFQYYEEEERQRGNFPDRFSGHQFPNYSSELNVNALLLGDSALYLCASSFGLGNQPQHFGDGTRLSIL.

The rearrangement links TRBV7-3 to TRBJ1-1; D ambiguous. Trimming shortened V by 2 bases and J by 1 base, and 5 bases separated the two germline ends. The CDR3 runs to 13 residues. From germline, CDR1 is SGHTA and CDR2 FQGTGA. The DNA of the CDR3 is TGTGCCAGCAGCTTAGCCAGGAACACTGAAGCTTTCTTT. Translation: CASSLARNTEAFF.

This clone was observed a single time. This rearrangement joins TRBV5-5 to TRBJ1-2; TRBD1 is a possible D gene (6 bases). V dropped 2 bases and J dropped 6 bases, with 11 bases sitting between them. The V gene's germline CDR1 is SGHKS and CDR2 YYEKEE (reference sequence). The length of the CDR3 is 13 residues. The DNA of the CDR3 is TGTGCCAGCAGCTTTAGAGGGGGTGATGGCTACACCTTC. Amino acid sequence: CASSFRGGDGYTF.

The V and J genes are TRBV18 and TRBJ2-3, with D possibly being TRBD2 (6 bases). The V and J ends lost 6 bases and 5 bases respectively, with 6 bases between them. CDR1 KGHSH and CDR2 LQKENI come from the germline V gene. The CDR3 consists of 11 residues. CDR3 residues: CASSEGDTQYF. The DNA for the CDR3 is TGTGCCAGCTCGGAGGGAGATACGCAGTATTTT.

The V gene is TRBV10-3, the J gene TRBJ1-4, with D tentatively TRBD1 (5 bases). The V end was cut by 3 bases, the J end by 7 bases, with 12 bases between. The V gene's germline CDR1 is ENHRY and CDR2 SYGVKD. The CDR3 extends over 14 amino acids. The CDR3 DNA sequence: TGTGCCATCAGTGACGAAGGGGCCCGTGAAAAACTGTTTTTT. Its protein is CAISDEGAREKLFF.

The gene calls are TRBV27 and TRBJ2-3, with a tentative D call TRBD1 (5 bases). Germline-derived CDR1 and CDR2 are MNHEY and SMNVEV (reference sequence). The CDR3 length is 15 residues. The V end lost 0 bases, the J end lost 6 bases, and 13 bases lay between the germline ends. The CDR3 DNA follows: TGTGCCAGCAGTTTATCGATTAGGGGTTCGGATACGCAGTATTTT. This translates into CASSLSIRGSDTQYF.

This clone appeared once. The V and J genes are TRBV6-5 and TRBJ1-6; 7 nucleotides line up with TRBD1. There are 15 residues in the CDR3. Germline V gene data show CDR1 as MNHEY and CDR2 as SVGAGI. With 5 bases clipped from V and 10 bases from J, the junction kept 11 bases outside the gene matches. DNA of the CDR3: TGTGCCAGCAGTCTGGGACAGCCCGATACCTCACCCCTCCACTTT. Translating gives CASSLGQPDTSPLHF.

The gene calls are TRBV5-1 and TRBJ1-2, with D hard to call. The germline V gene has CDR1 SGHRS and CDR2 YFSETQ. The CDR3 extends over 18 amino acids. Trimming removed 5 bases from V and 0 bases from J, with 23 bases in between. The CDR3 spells CASSYTSPASGANYGYTF. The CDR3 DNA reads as TGCGCCAGCAGTTATACTTCACCTGCCAGCGGTGCTAACTATGGCTACACCTTC.

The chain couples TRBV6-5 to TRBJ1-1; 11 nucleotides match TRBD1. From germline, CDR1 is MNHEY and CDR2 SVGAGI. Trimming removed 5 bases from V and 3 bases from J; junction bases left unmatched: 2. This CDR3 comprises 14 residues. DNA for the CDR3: TGTGCCAGCAGTAGGACAGGGGGCCACACTGAAGCTTTCTTT. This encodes CASSRTGGHTEAFF.

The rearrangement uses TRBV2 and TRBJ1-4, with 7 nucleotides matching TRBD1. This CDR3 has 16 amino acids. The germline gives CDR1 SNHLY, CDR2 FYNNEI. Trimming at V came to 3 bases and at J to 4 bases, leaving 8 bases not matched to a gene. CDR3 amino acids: CASSDARTGFNEKLFF. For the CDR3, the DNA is TGTGCCAGCAGTGATGCCCGGACAGGTTTTAATGAAAAACTGTTTTTT.